Listed here are 30 T cell receptor beta chains from one sample, sequenced in a study of T cells in Graves' hyperthyroidism and ophthalmopathy. RNA transcripts served as the template for amplifying TCR beta CDR3 regions. The HTBI primer set was used in a first-round RT-PCR of the TCR CDR3. TCRdb reprocessed the multiplex PCR reads via MiXCR and lists one record per CDR3 protein. Of more than 500,000 distinct CDR3 sequences in the sample, around 15% were seen once. The sample consisted of blood. The source of these receptors is a woman between 25 and 40 years old with Graves' hyperthyroidism.

This clonotype showed up many times. The chain uses TRBV29-1 and TRBJ1-1; 11 nucleotides match TRBD1. Germline V gives CDR1 SQVTM, CDR2 ANQGSEA. Trimming removed 5 bases from V and 1 base from J; junction bases left unmatched: 3. The CDR3 covers 14 residues. The chain's CDR3 is CSVTDRGPNTEAFF. CDR3 DNA sequence: TGCAGCGTTACGGACAGGGGGCCGAACACTGAAGCTTTCTTT.

This clonotype was counted between two and nine times. The chain employs TRBV10-3 and TRBJ2-7; 7 bases line up with TRBD1. Unmatched junction bases numbered 4, after V lost 6 bases and J lost 2 bases. Germline V gene data show CDR1 as ENHRY and CDR2 as SYGVKD. The CDR3 spans 13 residues. In nucleotides, the CDR3 is TGTGCCATCAGACCAGACAGGGCCTACGAGCAGTACTTC. This codes for CAIRPDRAYEQYF.

The rearrangement joins TRBV6-2 or TRBV6-3 to TRBJ1-5; D perhaps matches TRBD1 (5 bases). Trimming took off 1 base at V and 6 bases at J, with 10 bases between the two ends. Germline CDR1 and CDR2: MNHEY and SVGEGT. This CDR3 spans 14 amino acids. CDR3 region: CASSYYGAGQPQHF. The CDR3 DNA sequence: TGTGCCAGCAGTTACTATGGGGCGGGTCAGCCCCAGCATTTT.

This clonotype has a count of ten or more. This chain uses TRBV2 with TRBJ1-2; D gene ambiguous. There are 13 residues in the CDR3. The V gene's germline CDR1 is SNHLY and CDR2 FYNNEI. V lost 7 bases and J 2 bases, leaving 11 bases between the germline ends. The CDR3 is CASIGDSNYGYTF. In nucleotides, the CDR3 is TGTGCCAGCATCGGCGACTCAAACTATGGCTACACCTTC.

This clonotype was seen repeatedly, ten times or more. The rearrangement links TRBV7-9 to TRBJ1-1; D call uncertain. V lost 10 bases and J 4 bases, leaving 13 bases between the germline ends. Germline CDR1 SEHNR, CDR2 FQNEAQ (reference sequence). The CDR3 runs to 12 residues. CDR3: CATISGTTEAFF. The DNA for the CDR3 is TGTGCCACTATCTCCGGTACCACTGAAGCTTTCTTT.

The table lists this clonotype with a few counts. This chain uses TRBV6-1 with TRBJ1-2; D perhaps matches TRBD1 (5 bases). The germline CDR1 and CDR2 sequences are MNHNS and SASEGT. The length of the CDR3 is 19 residues. The V gene lost 8 bases and the J gene lost 5 bases, with 33 bases spanning the gap. CDR3 DNA: TGTGCCAGCGGCGGGGCAGTGGCCACTCCGGGACCCCAATTTTATGGCTACACCTTC. It yields the protein CASGGAVATPGPQFYGYTF.

This clonotype turned up a few times. The V gene is TRBV12-3 or TRBV12-4, the J gene TRBJ1-3; D possibly corresponds to TRBD1 (5 bases). V lost 5 bases to trimming and J lost 2 bases, with 22 bases between them. This CDR3 region has 18 residues. The CDR3 bases are TGTGCCAGCAGTGGGGGGGAGTACGCGGACTTACCTGGAAACACCATATATTTT. This gives the protein CASSGGEYADLPGNTIYF.

V is TRBV6-5 and J is TRBJ2-7, with D uncertain. V dropped 2 bases and J dropped 6 bases, with 14 bases sitting between them. Germline-derived CDR1 and CDR2 are MNHEY and SVGAGI. This CDR3 comprises 14 residues. CDR3: CASSYAWGFSEQYF. CDR3 sequence (DNA): TGTGCCAGCAGTTACGCTTGGGGTTTCAGCGAGCAGTACTTC.

This clonotype was counted many times. This chain joins TRBV5-4 and TRBJ2-3; TRBD1 agrees at 7 bases. The junction had 4 bases not matched to a gene; V was cut back by 1 base and J by 2 bases. Germline V gene sequence: CDR1 SGHNT, CDR2 YYREEE (reference sequence). This CDR3 region has 15 residues. The CDR3 loop reads CASSLYRGPTDTQYF. CDR3 nucleotide sequence: TGTGCCAGCAGCTTGTATAGGGGGCCCACAGATACGCAGTATTTT. The entire variable domain, with the rest obtained from reference TRBV5-4 and TRBJ2-3, is as follows: ETGVTQSPTHLIKTRGQQVTLRCSSQSGHNTVSWYQQALGQGPQFIFQYYREEENGRGNFPPRFSGLQFPNYSSELNVNALELDDSALYLCASSLYRGPTDTQYFGPGTRLTVL.

This clonotype was seen many times. V gene TRBV11-2 combines with J gene TRBJ2-1, with D perhaps matching TRBD1 or TRBD2 (5 bases each). The CDR3 consists of 16 residues. Trimming left V 1 base short and J 5 bases short, with 15 bases between. Per germline, CDR1 SGHAT and CDR2 FQNNGV. CDR3 protein: CASSLVPRGSDNEQFF. The CDR3 coding sequence is TGTGCCAGCAGCTTAGTACCGAGGGGATCGGACAATGAGCAGTTCTTC.

V usage is TRBV28 and J usage is TRBJ2-7, with D unresolved. The V end lost 7 bases, the J end lost 5 bases, and 15 bases lay between the germline ends. The CDR3 sequence is 13 residues long. Germline assignment: CDR1 MDHEN and CDR2 SYDVKM. This chain's CDR3 is CASTPPGVNEQYF. Here the CDR3 DNA reads TGTGCCAGCACCCCTCCAGGTGTTAACGAGCAGTACTTC.

This clonotype was found many times. The chain is built from TRBV2 and TRBJ2-1, with 12 bases identical to TRBD2. This CDR3 is built from 15 residues. V lost 4 bases, J lost 10 bases, and 8 bases stayed unmatched. The germline V gene has CDR1 SNHLY and CDR2 FYNNEI. In DNA, the CDR3 is TGTGCCAGCAGTGGACTAGCGGGAGTTCGGGGGGAGCAGTTCTTC. It codes for CASSGLAGVRGEQFF.

The chain links TRBV29-1 to TRBJ2-3; D is possibly TRBD2 (5 bases). With 6 bases removed from V and 3 bases from J, the gap between germline ends came to 10 bases. The CDR3 contains 12 residues. The germline V gene has CDR1 SQVTM and CDR2 ANQGSEA. For the CDR3, the DNA is TGCAGCGTCGAATTAGCGACAGATACGCAGTATTTT. It is translated as CSVELATDTQYF.

This clonotype was counted a few times. The J gene is TRBJ2-5, the V gene TRBV11-3; D may match TRBD1 or TRBD2 (5 bases each). Per germline, CDR1 SGHNT and CDR2 YENEEA. Trimming cost V 5 bases and J 14 bases, with 21 bases left between them. This CDR3 has 13 residues. The CDR3 loop is CASSGQPGTVRYF. CDR3 nucleotides: TGTGCCAGCAGCGGGCAGCCCGGGACGGTCCGATACTTC.

In this sample, this clonotype turned up many times. This chain uses TRBV13 with TRBJ2-2; 11 bases agree with TRBD2. This CDR3 contains 15 residues. Germline CDR1 and CDR2: PRHDT and FYEKMQ (reference sequence). The J segment lost 4 bases and the V segment lost 5 bases, leaving 3 bases of the junction unmatched. This chain's CDR3 is CASSPTSGTTGELFF. The CDR3 coding sequence is TGTGCCAGCAGCCCGACTAGCGGGACCACCGGGGAGCTGTTTTTT.

Regarding this clonotype: This may stem from a read error, because a much larger clone lies one nucleotide away. V is TRBV7-2 and J is TRBJ2-1, with D perhaps TRBD2 (6 bases). CDR1 is SGHTA and CDR2 is FQGNSA in the germline V gene. The CDR3 extends over 14 amino acids. The CDR3 DNA is TGTGCCAGCAGCTCCAGGAGGGTCTACAATGGGCAGTTCTTC. Translation gives CASSSRRVYNGQFF.

The table lists this clonotype with many counts. CDR3 loop: CASSLAGPRNYGYTF. CDR3 in DNA: TGTGCCAGCAGTTTAGCTGGACCTCGAAACTATGGCTACACCTTC. The J gene is TRBJ1-2, the V gene TRBV12-3 or TRBV12-4; D unresolved. This CDR3 spans 15 amino acids. With 0 bases removed from V and 2 bases from J, the gap between germline ends came to 10 bases.

This clonotype was seen a few times. This sequence joins TRBV6-5 and TRBJ2-1; 9 bases line up with TRBD2. The V segment lost 1 base and the J segment 4 bases; nucleotides outside the gene matches: 11. CDR3 length: 18 residues. Germline V gives CDR1 MNHEY, CDR2 SVGAGI. In DNA, the CDR3 is TGTGCCAGCAGTTACTATCCTAGTGTAGCGGGGGCTTACAATGAGCAGTTCTTC. Translation: CASSYYPSVAGAYNEQFF.

The sample holds a few counts of this clonotype. The chain recombines TRBV18 with TRBJ2-1; the D gene is possibly TRBD2 (6 bases). The CDR3 is 16 amino acids. V was shortened by 2 bases and J by 7 bases, with 18 bases between the two germline ends. Germline V gene data show CDR1 as KGHSH and CDR2 as LQKENI. Written as DNA, the CDR3 is TGTGCCAGCTCACCAACCTCAGGAGGGGTAATGAATGAGCAGTTCTTC. It encodes CASSPTSGGVMNEQFF.

This clonotype was counted many times. This chain joins TRBV20-1 and TRBJ2-1; tentatively, D is TRBD1 or TRBD2 (7 bases each). CDR3 length: 13 amino acids. Germline lookup yields CDR1 DFQATT and CDR2 SNEGSKA (reference sequence). Trimming left V 6 bases short and J 5 bases short, with 14 bases between. CDR3 loop: CSAGGTVDNEQFF. The CDR3, as DNA: TGCAGTGCGGGAGGGACAGTCGACAATGAGCAGTTCTTC.

The genes are TRBV5-1 and TRBJ1-6, with D possibly matching TRBD1 (6 bases). V lost 5 bases and J lost 4, with 13 bases in between. The CDR3 loop spans 15 amino acids. Germline V CDR1 and CDR2: SGHRS, YFSETQ. Written as DNA, the CDR3 is TGCGCCAGCAGTAAGCCGGGACAATATAATTCACCCCTCCACTTT. This gives the protein CASSKPGQYNSPLHF.

This clonotype was observed at least ten times. The chain has TRBV2 and TRBJ2-2; 10 nucleotides line up with TRBD2. Germline CDR1 reads SNHLY; CDR2 reads FYNNEI. The CDR3 has 15 amino acids. Trimming at V came to 6 bases and at J to 5 bases, leaving 6 bases not matched to a gene. Here the CDR3 DNA reads TGTGCCAGCAGGGGGACTAGCGCTGGGACCGGGGAGCTGTTTTTT. Residues: CASRGTSAGTGELFF.

The genes are TRBV4-3 and TRBJ2-3; D unclear. The germline V gene encodes CDR1 LGHNA and CDR2 YSLEER. The CDR3 covers 14 residues. V was pared by 4 bases and J by 4 bases, with 12 bases between. The CDR3 region has the DNA TGCGCCAGCAGCCCGAGTCGGAACTCAGATACGCAGTATTTT. This gives the protein CASSPSRNSDTQYF.

The chain employs TRBV9 and TRBJ2-5; tentatively, D is TRBD2 (6 bases). V dropped 2 bases and J dropped 5 bases, with 16 bases sitting between them. The germline CDR1 and CDR2 sequences are SGDLS and YYNGEE. There are 15 residues in the CDR3. The CDR3 loop reads CASSVLATLGETQYF. In DNA form, the CDR3 reads TGTGCCAGCAGCGTCCTAGCGACCCTCGGGGAGACCCAGTACTTC.

This clonotype was observed at least ten times. The rearrangement links TRBV2 to TRBJ2-5, with D maybe TRBD1 (5 bases). This CDR3 spans 16 amino acids. Germline V gene data show CDR1 as SNHLY and CDR2 as FYNNEI. The V end was cut by 6 bases, the J end by 0 bases, with 17 bases between. CDR3 in DNA: TGTGCCAGCAGGCCTAGGGGAATCCTCTACCAAGAGACCCAGTACTTC. Its protein product is CASRPRGILYQETQYF.

V and J are TRBV10-3 and TRBJ2-2; D tentatively reads TRBD1 or TRBD2 (5 bases each). Per the germline V gene, CDR1 is ENHRY and CDR2 is SYGVKD. V was pared by 8 bases and J by 1 base, with 8 bases between. The CDR3 covers 13 residues. The CDR3 region is CAIGDGNTGELFF. As DNA, the CDR3 is TGTGCCATCGGGGACGGGAACACCGGGGAGCTGTTTTTT.

The CDR3 DNA reads TGTGCCAGCAGACCGGGACGGGGGGGCCGATTGGAAAAACTGTTTTTT. Amino acids: CASRPGRGGRLEKLFF. V gene TRBV28 combines with J gene TRBJ1-4; a possible D gene is TRBD1 (6 bases). This CDR3 spans 16 amino acids. V was clipped by 6 bases and J by 8 bases, with 22 bases between them. CDR1 is MDHEN and CDR2 is SYDVKM in the germline V gene. The variable domain in full, with the rest retrieved from reference TRBV28 and TRBJ1-4, is DVKVTQSSRYLVKRTGEKVFLECVQDMDHENMFWYRQDPGLGLRLIYFSYDVKMKEKGDIPEGYSVSREKKERFSLILESASTNQTSMYLCASRPGRGGRLEKLFFGSGTQLSVL.

The V gene is TRBV6-1, the J gene TRBJ2-3; D is undetermined. The CDR3 is 17 amino acids. Between the trimmed V and J ends, which lost 1 base and 0 bases, there was a span of 14 bases. CDR1 is MNHNS, CDR2 SASEGT, per germline. In DNA form, the CDR3 reads TGTGCCAGCAGTGAAGAAACGGTGAGCTCTAGCACAGATACGCAGTATTTT. Translating it yields CASSEETVSSSTDTQYF.

This clonotype was observed many times. The genes are TRBV10-3 and TRBJ1-2; TRBD1 matches 8 bases. This CDR3 has 14 amino acids. CDR1 and CDR2 (germline): ENHRY, SYGVKD. V was pared by 6 bases and J by 4 bases, with 7 bases of the junction left unmatched. CDR3 sequence (DNA): TGTGCCATCAGCTCGGACAGGGAATCCTATGGCTACACCTTC. It specifies CAISSDRESYGYTF.

The chain recombines TRBV7-9 with TRBJ2-3; a possible D gene is TRBD2 (5 bases). The CDR3 loop spans 17 amino acids. The germline V gene encodes CDR1 SEHNR and CDR2 FQNEAQ (reference sequence). Trimming pared 5 bases from V and 0 bases from J, leaving 18 bases between. The CDR3 loop reads CASSPFAQTTSTDTQYF. CDR3 coding DNA: TGTGCCAGCAGCCCTTTCGCACAGACTACTAGCACAGATACGCAGTATTTT.